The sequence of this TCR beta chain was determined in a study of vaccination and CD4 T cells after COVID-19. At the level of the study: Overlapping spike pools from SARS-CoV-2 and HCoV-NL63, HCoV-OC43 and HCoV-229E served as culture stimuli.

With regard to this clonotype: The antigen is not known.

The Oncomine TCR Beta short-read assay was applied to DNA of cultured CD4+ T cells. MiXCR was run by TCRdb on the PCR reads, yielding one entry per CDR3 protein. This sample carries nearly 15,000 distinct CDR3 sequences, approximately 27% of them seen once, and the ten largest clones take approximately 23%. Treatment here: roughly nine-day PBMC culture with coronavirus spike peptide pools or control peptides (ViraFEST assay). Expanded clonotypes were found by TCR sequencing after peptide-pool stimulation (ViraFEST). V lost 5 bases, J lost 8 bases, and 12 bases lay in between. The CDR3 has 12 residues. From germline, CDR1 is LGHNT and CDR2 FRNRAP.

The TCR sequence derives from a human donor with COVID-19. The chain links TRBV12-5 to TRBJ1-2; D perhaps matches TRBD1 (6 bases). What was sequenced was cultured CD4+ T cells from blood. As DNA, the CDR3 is TGTGCTAGTGGTGACTGGACAGACGGCTACACCTTC. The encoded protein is CASGDWTDGYTF.